A selection of T cell receptor beta chains follows, all from one sample in a study of human T cells and chemical hapten exposure. One entry per CDR3 protein, called by TCRdb with MiXCR from the RACE reads. The table lists 300,000 to 450,000 distinct CDR3 sequences, 4.8% of them singletons. The sample consisted of whole blood, taken in connection with sensitization to the hapten diphenylcyclopropenone (DPC). These receptors were collected from a woman between 45 and 65 years old with alopecia areata. Some clones in this sample may be carry-over from other donors' samples. Both conserved end residues are part of each CDR3. Each record gives: J gene, D gene, V gene, clone size, CDR3 protein, CDR3 DNA. The D gene is left open where the match is weak. Rows give clone size only sometimes, using once, few, many, or a class for an expanded clone.

TRBJ2-5	.	TRBV3-1	.	CASSQDGSYETQYF	TGTGCCAGCAGCCAAGATGGCTCCTACGAGACCCAGTACTTC
TRBJ1-3	.	TRBV6-5	many	CASSYSQGSGNTIYF	TGTGCCAGCAGTTACTCCCAGGGTTCTGGAAACACCATATATTTT
TRBJ1-6	.	TRBV27	many	CASSVLVAAYNSPLHF	TGTGCCAGCAGCGTTCTAGTAGCGGCCTATAATTCACCCCTCCACTTT
TRBJ2-7	TRBD1	TRBV12-3/TRBV12-4	.	CASSLDRVEDEQYF	TGTGCCAGCAGCCTCGACAGGGTGGAAGACGAGCAGTACTTC
TRBJ1-3	.	TRBV7-9	many	CASSPDALSLSGNTIYF	TGTGCCAGCAGCCCGGACGCGCTTTCGTTATCTGGAAACACCATATATTTT
TRBJ1-1	.	TRBV6-5	many	CASSWTGGDTEAFF	TGTGCCAGCAGTTGGACGGGGGGGGACACTGAAGCTTTCTTT
TRBJ2-7	.	TRBV15	few	CATSPRGTAYEQYF	TGTGCCACCAGCCCTCGGGGGACAGCCTACGAGCAGTACTTC
TRBJ2-6	TRBD1	TRBV9	few	CASSVTGTGVSGANVLTF	TGTGCCAGCAGCGTGACCGGGACAGGGGTCTCTGGGGCCAACGTCCTGACTTTC
TRBJ2-2	TRBD2	TRBV20-1	many	CSARPGTSAPGELFF	TGCAGTGCTAGACCCGGGACTAGCGCCCCCGGGGAGCTGTTTTTT
TRBJ1-6	.	TRBV5-4	many	CASSAGGAASYNSPLHF	TGTGCCAGCAGCGCGGGTGGGGCCGCCTCCTATAATTCACCCCTCCACTTT
TRBJ2-2	.	TRBV20-1	many	CSARDVGTTGELFF	TGCAGTGCTAGGGATGTGGGAACGACCGGGGAGCTGTTTTTT
TRBJ2-1	TRBD2	TRBV20-1	.	CSSRVLGGSSYNEQFF	TGCAGTAGCAGGGTTTTAGGCGGGAGCTCCTACAATGAGCAGTTCTTC
TRBJ2-6	.	TRBV27	many	CASSLGVLGGANVLTF	TGTGCCAGCAGTTTGGGGGTTCTAGGGGGGGCCAACGTCCTGACTTTC
TRBJ1-5	.	TRBV15	.	CATSRDRGSGNQPQHF	TGTGCCACCAGCAGAGATCGGGGGTCTGGCAATCAGCCCCAGCATTTT
TRBJ2-3	TRBD2	TRBV2	many	CASRTLAGPTDTQYF	TGTGCCAGCAGAACACTAGCGGGGCCCACAGATACGCAGTATTTT
TRBJ2-3	.	TRBV7-2	.	CASSSHLDTQYF	TGTGCCAGCAGCTCCCACTTAGATACGCAGTATTTT
TRBJ2-7	.	TRBV5-1	.	CASSLSIAYEQYF	TGCGCCAGCAGCTTGTCGATCGCCTACGAGCAGTACTTC
TRBJ2-3	.	TRBV12-3/TRBV12-4	many	CASAITDTQYF	TGTGCCAGCGCCATCACAGATACGCAGTATTTT
TRBJ2-7	.	TRBV20-1	few	CSARGGDHEQYF	TGCAGTGCCAGAGGGGGGGACCACGAGCAGTACTTC
TRBJ2-2	.	TRBV24-1	.	CATSVRGRSTGELFF	TGTGCCACCAGTGTCCGGGGGCGAAGCACCGGGGAGCTGTTTTTT
TRBJ1-6	TRBD1	TRBV7-9	.	CASRDRVLHSPLHF	TGTGCCAGCAGGGACAGGGTTCTCCATTCACCCCTCCACTTT
TRBJ1-1	.	TRBV7-9	.	CASSRSRTVNTEAFF	TGTGCCAGCAGCCGTTCCCGTACTGTCAATACTGAAGCTTTCTTT
TRBJ1-2	.	TRBV5-1	many	CASSGQGIDGYTF	TGCGCCAGCAGTGGGCAGGGGATCGACGGCTACACCTTC
TRBJ2-7	TRBD2	TRBV20-1	few	CSASTGLVSSYEQYF	TGCAGTGCTTCCACCGGACTAGTTAGCTCCTACGAGCAGTACTTC
TRBJ2-1	.	TRBV5-1	few	CASSLGTFSNEQFF	TGCGCCAGCAGCTTGGGAACCTTCAGCAATGAGCAGTTCTTC
TRBJ2-7	TRBD2	TRBV6-5	many	CASSYGTSGPSYEQYF	TGTGCCAGCAGTTACGGGACTAGCGGGCCTTCATACGAGCAGTACTTC
TRBJ1-1	.	TRBV11-2	many	CASSWLRAGSLNTEAFF	TGTGCCAGCAGCTGGCTCCGGGCCGGATCATTGAACACTGAAGCTTTCTTT
TRBJ1-5	.	TRBV5-1	.	CASSLGTSSNQPQHF	TGCGCCAGCAGCTTGGGGACCTCTTCCAATCAGCCCCAGCATTTT
TRBJ2-7	.	TRBV6-2/TRBV6-3	.	CASSSLTGSSYEQYF	TGTGCCAGCAGTTCTCTGACAGGCTCCTCCTACGAGCAGTACTTC
TRBJ2-3	.	TRBV7-2	few	CASSARQGRLDTQYF	TGTGCCAGCAGCGCTAGGCAGGGGCGCCTAGATACGCAGTATTTT
TRBJ2-2	.	TRBV2	many	CASSSRDLNTGELFF	TGTGCCAGCAGTTCCCGGGACTTGAACACCGGGGAGCTGTTTTTT
TRBJ1-6	.	TRBV10-3	many	CAISGSNSPLHF	TGTGCCATCAGTGGGTCTAATTCACCCCTCCACTTT
TRBJ2-1	.	TRBV7-2	.	CASSLSDDEQFF	TGTGCCAGCAGCTTAAGCGATGATGAGCAGTTCTTC
TRBJ2-6	.	TRBV6-5	.	CASSYYSGANVLTF	TGTGCCAGCAGTTACTACTCTGGGGCCAACGTCCTGACTTTC
TRBJ2-4	.	TRBV7-9	many	CASSFGGSIQYF	TGTGCCAGCAGCTTCGGGGGCAGCATTCAGTACTTC